Reported below is one T cell receptor beta chain. The entry originates in a study of blood T cell repertoires in COVID-19. There are 14 residues in the CDR3. From germline, CDR1 is SQVTM and CDR2 ANQGSEA. V lost 4 bases to trimming and J lost 2 bases; unmatched junction nucleotides: 7. Per the original methods: Reference gene primers were amplified, and this amplification served to estimate nucleated cell counts. Generated by immunoSEQ multiplex PCR, the TCRdb table keeps only in-frame clones and is missing some. The V and J calls and the clone size are those of that table, but D and trimming were determined from the DNA. In the table there are fewer than 350,000 clones, approximately 88% of which are singletons. Which cohort a participant joined came from the clinical history participants gave.

This clonotype was obtained from a woman in her 30s who had recovered from COVID-19. Material: PBMCs or T cells enriched from blood (not recorded which). J is TRBJ2-7 and V is TRBV29-1; 8 bases match TRBD1. The CDR3 is CSVVPGQVTYEQYF. CDR3 DNA: TGCAGCGTTGTCCCGGGACAGGTGACCTACGAGCAGTACTTC.